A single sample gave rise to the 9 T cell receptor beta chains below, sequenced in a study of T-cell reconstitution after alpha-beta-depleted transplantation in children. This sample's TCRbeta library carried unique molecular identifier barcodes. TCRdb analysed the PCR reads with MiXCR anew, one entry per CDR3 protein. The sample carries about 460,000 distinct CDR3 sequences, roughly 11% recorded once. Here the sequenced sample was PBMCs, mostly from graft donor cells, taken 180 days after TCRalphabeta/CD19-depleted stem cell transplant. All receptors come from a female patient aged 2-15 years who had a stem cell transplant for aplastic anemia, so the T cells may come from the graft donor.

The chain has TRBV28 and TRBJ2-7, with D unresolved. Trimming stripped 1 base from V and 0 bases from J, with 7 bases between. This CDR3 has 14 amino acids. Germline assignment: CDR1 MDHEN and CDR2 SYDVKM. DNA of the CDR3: TGTGCCAGCAGTTTATACAGTCGCTCCTACGAGCAGTACTTC. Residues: CASSLYSRSYEQYF.

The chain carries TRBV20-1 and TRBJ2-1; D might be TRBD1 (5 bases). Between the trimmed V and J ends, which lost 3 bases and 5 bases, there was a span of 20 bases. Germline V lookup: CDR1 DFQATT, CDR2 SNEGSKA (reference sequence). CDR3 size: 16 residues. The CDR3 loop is CSARDLQEPQDNEQFF. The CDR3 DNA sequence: TGCAGTGCTAGGGATTTACAGGAACCCCAGGACAATGAGCAGTTCTTC.

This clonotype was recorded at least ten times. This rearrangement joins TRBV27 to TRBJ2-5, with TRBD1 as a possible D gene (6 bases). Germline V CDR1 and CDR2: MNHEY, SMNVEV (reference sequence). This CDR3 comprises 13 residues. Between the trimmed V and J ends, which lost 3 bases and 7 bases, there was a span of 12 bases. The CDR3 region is CASSLGALRTQYF. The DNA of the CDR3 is TGTGCCAGCAGTTTGGGGGCCCTACGGACCCAGTACTTC.

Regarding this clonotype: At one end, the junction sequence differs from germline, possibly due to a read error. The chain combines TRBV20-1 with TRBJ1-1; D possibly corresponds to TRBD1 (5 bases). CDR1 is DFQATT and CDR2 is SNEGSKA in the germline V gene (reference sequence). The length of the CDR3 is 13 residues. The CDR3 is CSARVAGNTEVFF. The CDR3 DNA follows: TGCAGTGCTAGGGTAGCAGGGAACACTGAAGTTTTCTTT.

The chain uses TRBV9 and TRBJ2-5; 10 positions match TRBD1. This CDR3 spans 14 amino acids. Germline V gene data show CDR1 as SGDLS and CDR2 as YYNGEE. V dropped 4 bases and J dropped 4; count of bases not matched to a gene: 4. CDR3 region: CASSLWTGGETQYF. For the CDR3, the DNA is TGTGCCAGCAGCCTCTGGACAGGGGGAGAGACCCAGTACTTC. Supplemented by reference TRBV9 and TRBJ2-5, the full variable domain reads DSGVTQTPKHLITATGQRVTLRCSPRSGDLSVYWYQQSLDQGLQFLIQYYNGEERAKGNILERFSAQQFPDLHSELNLSSLELGDSALYFCASSLWTGGETQYFGPGTRLLVL.

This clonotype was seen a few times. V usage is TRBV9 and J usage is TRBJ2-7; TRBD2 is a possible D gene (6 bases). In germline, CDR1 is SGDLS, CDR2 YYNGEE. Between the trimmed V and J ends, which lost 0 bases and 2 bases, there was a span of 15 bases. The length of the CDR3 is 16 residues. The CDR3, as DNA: TGTGCCAGCAGCGTAGAAAGGAGGGCCACTACCTACGAGCAGTACGTC. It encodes CASSVERRATTYEQYV.

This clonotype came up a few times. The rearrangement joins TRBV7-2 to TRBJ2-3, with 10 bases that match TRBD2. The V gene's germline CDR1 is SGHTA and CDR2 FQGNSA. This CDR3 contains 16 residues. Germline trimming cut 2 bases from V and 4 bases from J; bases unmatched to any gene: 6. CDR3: CASSLSGLAGADTQYF. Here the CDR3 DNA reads TGTGCCAGCAGCTTAAGCGGGCTAGCGGGAGCAGATACGCAGTATTTT.

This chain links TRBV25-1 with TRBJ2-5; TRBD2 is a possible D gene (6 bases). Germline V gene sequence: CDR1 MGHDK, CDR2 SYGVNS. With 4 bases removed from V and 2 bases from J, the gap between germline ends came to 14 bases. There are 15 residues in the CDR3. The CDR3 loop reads CASSGKGGNQETQYF. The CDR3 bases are TGTGCCAGCAGTGGTAAGGGCGGGAATCAAGAGACCCAGTACTTC.

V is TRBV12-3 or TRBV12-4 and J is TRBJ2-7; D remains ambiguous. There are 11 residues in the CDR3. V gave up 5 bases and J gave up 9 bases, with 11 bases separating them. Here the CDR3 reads CASSLGLGQYF. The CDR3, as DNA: TGTGCCAGCAGTCTCGGGTTGGGGCAGTACTTC.